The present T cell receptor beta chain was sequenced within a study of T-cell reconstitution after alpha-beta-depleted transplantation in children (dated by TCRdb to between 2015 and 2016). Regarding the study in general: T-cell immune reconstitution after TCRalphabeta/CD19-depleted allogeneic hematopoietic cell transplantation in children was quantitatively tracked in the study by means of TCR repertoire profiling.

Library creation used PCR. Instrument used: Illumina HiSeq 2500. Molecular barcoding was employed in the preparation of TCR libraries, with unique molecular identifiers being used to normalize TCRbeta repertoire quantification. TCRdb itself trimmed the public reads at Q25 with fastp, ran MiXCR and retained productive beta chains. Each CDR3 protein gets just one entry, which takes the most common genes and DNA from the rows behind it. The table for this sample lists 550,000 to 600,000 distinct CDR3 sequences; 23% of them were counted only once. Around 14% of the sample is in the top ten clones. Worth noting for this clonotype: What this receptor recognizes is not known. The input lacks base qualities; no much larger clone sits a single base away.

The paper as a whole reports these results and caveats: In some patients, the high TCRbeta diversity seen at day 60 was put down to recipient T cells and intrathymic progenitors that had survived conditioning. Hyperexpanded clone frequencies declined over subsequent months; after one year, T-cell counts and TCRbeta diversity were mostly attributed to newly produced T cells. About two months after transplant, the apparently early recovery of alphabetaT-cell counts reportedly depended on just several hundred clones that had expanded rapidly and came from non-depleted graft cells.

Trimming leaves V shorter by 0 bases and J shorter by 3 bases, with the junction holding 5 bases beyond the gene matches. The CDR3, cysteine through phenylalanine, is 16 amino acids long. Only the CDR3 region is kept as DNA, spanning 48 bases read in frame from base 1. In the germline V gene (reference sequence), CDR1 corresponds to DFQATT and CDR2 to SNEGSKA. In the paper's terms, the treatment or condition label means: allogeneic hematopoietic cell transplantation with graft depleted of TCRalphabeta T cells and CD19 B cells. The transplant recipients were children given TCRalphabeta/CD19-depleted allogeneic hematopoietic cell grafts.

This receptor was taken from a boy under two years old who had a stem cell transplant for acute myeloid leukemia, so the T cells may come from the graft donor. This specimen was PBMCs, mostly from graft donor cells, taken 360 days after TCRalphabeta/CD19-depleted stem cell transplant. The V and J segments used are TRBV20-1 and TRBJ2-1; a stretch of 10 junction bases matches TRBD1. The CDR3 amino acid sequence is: CSARDPGTGDYNEQFF. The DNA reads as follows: TGCAGTGCTAGAGACCCCGGGACAGGGGACTACAATGAGCAGTTCTTC.